This is a list of T cell receptor beta chains from one sample in a study of blood T cell repertoires in COVID-19. Clones were read by immunoSEQ multiplex PCR, and TCRdb kept only the in-frame ones, dropping some. The repertoire holds more than 150,000 clones, with roughly 90% as singletons. The specimen sequenced was peripheral blood. All receptors derive from a man aged 70 or older with active or convalescent COVID-19. Each CDR3 is given with its conserved first and last residue. A D gene is named only where the DNA matches it firmly. Size values are once, few and many counts, or a class for expanded clones, and some rows have none.

j_call clone_size v_call d_call cdr3_nt cdr3_aa
TRBJ2-3 once TRBV5-1 TRBD2 TGCGCCAGCAGCTTACGTCTAGCGGGAAGGAGCACAGATACGCAGTATTTT CASSLRLAGRSTDTQYF
TRBJ1-5 - TRBV12-3/TRBV12-4 - TGTGCCAGCAGCAAAACAAGGGGTCAGCCCCAGCATTTT CASSKTRGQPQHF
TRBJ2-2 - TRBV6-4 - TGTGCCAGCAGAGGACAGTACACCGGGGAGCTGTTTTTT CASRGQYTGELFF
TRBJ1-4 - TRBV19 - TGTGCCAGTAGCTCCCGGGAAACAGGGCGCACTAATGAAAAACTGTTTTTT CASSSRETGRTNEKLFF
TRBJ2-7 - TRBV7-9 TRBD1 TGTGCCAGCAGCTTACCCCAGGGACAGAACTACGAGCAGTACTTC CASSLPQGQNYEQYF
TRBJ2-1 - TRBV9 TRBD2 TGTGCCAGCAGCGTAGGGCTAGCGGGGAGCTCCTACAATGAGCAGTTCTTC CASSVGLAGSSYNEQFF
TRBJ2-3 - TRBV7-2 - TGTGCCAGCAGCCCCCGGTTAGCGTCAGATACGCAGTATTTT CASSPRLASDTQYF
TRBJ1-3 once TRBV28 - TGTGCCAGCAGTGGGGCAGCTGGAAACACCATATATTTT CASSGAAGNTIYF
TRBJ2-1 - TRBV11-2 TRBD2 TGTGCCAGCAGCCAGTCAAGCGGGGGGGCCTACAATGAGCAGTTCTTC CASSQSSGGAYNEQFF
TRBJ2-3 - TRBV7-3 - TGTGCCAGCAGCTTATCTATCCCCACAGATACGCAGTATTTT CASSLSIPTDTQYF
TRBJ2-5 - TRBV6-6 TRBD2 TGTGCCAGCAGTTGGGGACTAGGTTCCCAAGAGACCCAGTACTTC CASSWGLGSQETQYF
TRBJ2-7 - TRBV5-1 TRBD1 TGCGCCAGCAGCTTGCAGGGACAGGGGAGAGAGCAGTACTTC CASSLQGQGREQYF
TRBJ2-1 many TRBV27 TRBD1 TGTGCCAGCAGTTTATATGGGACAGGGGGCTACAATGAGCAGTTCTTC CASSLYGTGGYNEQFF
TRBJ2-2 - TRBV7-7 TRBD1 TGTGCTAGCAGCCCACAGGGGGCGAGCACCGGGGAGCTGTTTTTT CASSPQGASTGELFF
TRBJ2-1 - TRBV11-2 TRBD1 TGTGCCAGCAGCCTGGGACAGCGTTCCTACAATGAGCAGTTCTTC CASSLGQRSYNEQFF
TRBJ2-3 - TRBV12-5 - TGTGCTAGTGGTTTGGACGGGGGCACAGATACGCAGTATTTT CASGLDGGTDTQYF
TRBJ2-6 - TRBV18 - TGTGCCAGCTCACCGACTACAGGGACAGGGGCCAACGTCCTGACTTTC CASSPTTGTGANVLTF
TRBJ1-5 - TRBV30 - TGTGCCTGGAGTCACGGCGGGGGCAATCAGCCCCAGCATTTT CAWSHGGGNQPQHF
TRBJ1-2 - TRBV25-1 - TGTGCCAGCAGTGAATTTCACGGGGTTTTCTATGGCTACACCTTC CASSEFHGVFYGYTF
TRBJ1-1 - TRBV14 - TGTGCCAGCAGCCAAGAATGGGGCAGCTTGAACACTGAAGCTTTCTTT CASSQEWGSLNTEAFF
TRBJ2-3 - TRBV6-5 - TGTGCCACCTTCCAAGCCTACACAGATACGCAGTATTTT CATFQAYTDTQYF
TRBJ1-2 - TRBV5-1 - TGCGCCAGCAACCTCGACAGGAACTATGGCTACACCTTC CASNLDRNYGYTF
TRBJ1-1 - TRBV19 - TGTGCCAGTTCGTCGTCAGGGTTGAACACTGAAGCTTTCTTT CASSSSGLNTEAFF
TRBJ1-5 - TRBV12-3/TRBV12-4 - TGTGCCAGCAGTCTACAGGGTAGTCAGCCCCAGCATTTT CASSLQGSQPQHF
TRBJ1-5 few TRBV5-6 TRBD1 TGTGCCAGCAGCTCCCGACAGGGGAAACAGCCCCAGCATTTT CASSSRQGKQPQHF
TRBJ2-7 - TRBV5-4 TRBD1 TGTGCCAGCAGCCGCCAGACAGGGATCGACGAGCAGTACTTC CASSRQTGIDEQYF
TRBJ1-5 - TRBV5-1 TRBD1 TGCGCCAGCAGCCCCGGGACAGGTTATGGGCCCCAGCATTTT CASSPGTGYGPQHF
TRBJ2-5 - TRBV11-2 TRBD1 TGTGCCAGCAGCCGGGACAGGGGGCCGAGAGAGACCCAGTACTTC CASSRDRGPRETQYF
TRBJ2-1 - TRBV15 TRBD2 TGTGCCACCAGCAGAGATCAAGCGGGAGCCCTCAATGAGCAGTTCTTC CATSRDQAGALNEQFF
TRBJ1-6 - TRBV5-4 - TGTGCCACGCAGACCGAGGCCTCCTATAATTCACCCCTCCACTTT CATQTEASYNSPLHF
TRBJ1-5 - TRBV5-5 - TGTGCCAGCAGCTTGACAGGAGATAGCAATCAGCCCCAGCATTTT CASSLTGDSNQPQHF
TRBJ1-4 once TRBV6-5 - TGTGCCAGCAGACAAGGGGGTAATAATGAAAAACTGTTTTTT CASRQGGNNEKLFF
TRBJ2-7 - TRBV7-2 - TGTGCCAGCAGGGAATGGACAGACTACGAGCAGTACTTC CASREWTDYEQYF
TRBJ2-5 - TRBV19 TRBD2 TGTGCCAGTAGTCCAGGGGTAGCGGGACTGGGGGAGACCCAGTACTTC CASSPGVAGLGETQYF
TRBJ2-2 - TRBV5-6 - TGTGCCAGCAGCTTGTGGGGCGTTGAAGCAGGCCCCGGGGAGCTGTTTTTT CASSLWGVEAGPGELFF
TRBJ1-6 - TRBV12-5 - TGTGCTAGTGGTTTCAGCCGGAGCTCCTATAATTCACCCCTCCACTTT CASGFSRSSYNSPLHF
TRBJ1-2 - TRBV3-1/TRBV3-2 TRBD1 TGTGCCAGCAGCCAAGAGGGACAGGTGATTTTCTTC CASSQEGQVIFF
TRBJ1-1 - TRBV6-5 TRBD1 TGTGCCAGTATCGACAGGGGGAAGGTGCGGACTGAAGCTTTCTTT CASIDRGKVRTEAFF
TRBJ1-6 - TRBV27 TRBD1 TGTGCCAGCAGTTCCCCGGGACAGGGGAATTCACCCCTCCACTTT CASSSPGQGNSPLHF
TRBJ1-4 - TRBV4-1 - TGCGCCAGCAGCCAAGCCGGAACAGGGTCCCGCGAAAAACTGTTTTTT CASSQAGTGSREKLFF
TRBJ1-6 - TRBV12-3/TRBV12-4 - TGTGCCAGCAGTAACCTACCCCTGGCACCCCTCCACTTT CASSNLPLAPLHF
TRBJ1-2 once TRBV10-2 - TGCGCCAGCAGTGAGCCGGACAGTCTTAACTATGGCTACACCTTC CASSEPDSLNYGYTF
TRBJ1-3 - TRBV4-3 - TGCGCCAGCAGCCAAGATTGGGGTTTTAGCAGGGGCACTGGAAACACCATATATTTT CASSQDWGFSRGTGNTIYF
TRBJ1-1 once TRBV6-5 - TGTGCCAGCAGTTACCACGTCACAGAGAACACTGAAGCTTTCTTT CASSYHVTENTEAFF
TRBJ2-2 - TRBV7-6 TRBD2 TGTGCCAGCAGCCCCGGACTAGCGGGTAACACCGGGGAGCTGTTTTTT CASSPGLAGNTGELFF
TRBJ1-4 - TRBV7-2 - TGTGCCAGCAGCAAGACGCAAGGGGCAACTAATGAAAAACTGTTTTTT CASSKTQGATNEKLFF
TRBJ1-2 - TRBV28 TRBD1 TGTGCCAGCAGTTCCCCGGGACAGGGGACTAACTATGGCTACACCTTC CASSSPGQGTNYGYTF
TRBJ2-5 few TRBV2 - TGTGCCAGCAGTGATAATCGGCAAGAGACCCAGTACTTC CASSDNRQETQYF
TRBJ1-1 once TRBV5-1 - TGCGCCAGCCTCGGACCGGGGGAAACTGAAGCTTTCTTT CASLGPGETEAFF
TRBJ2-2 - TRBV5-1 - TGCGCCAGCAGCACTATGGCCCTAACCGGGGAGCTGTTTTTT CASSTMALTGELFF
TRBJ2-1 - TRBV3-1/TRBV3-2 TRBD2 TGTGCCAGCAGCCAAGATCGCGGACTAGCGGAGCAGTTCTTC CASSQDRGLAEQFF
TRBJ1-2 - TRBV6-5 - TGTGCCAGCAGCCCAGAAGCAGGGCACTATGGCTACACCTTC CASSPEAGHYGYTF
TRBJ1-1 few TRBV29-1 - TGCAGCGTTGGCCCCCGACAGGCGGAATTCGCTTTCTTT CSVGPRQAEFAFF
TRBJ2-5 - TRBV9 - TGTGCCAGCAGCGAGGGGTGGTGGGAGACCCAGTACTTC CASSEGWWETQYF
TRBJ2-1 - TRBV9 TRBD2 TGTGCCAGCAGTGCCGGGACTAGCGGGAGGAATGAGCAGTTCTTC CASSAGTSGRNEQFF
TRBJ2-5 - TRBV2 TRBD1 TGTGCCAGCAAGACAGGGGAGTACCAAGAGACCCAGTACTTC CASKTGEYQETQYF
TRBJ1-5 - TRBV6-5 - TGTGCCAGCAGTTCCTCCGGTCAGCCCCAGCATTTT CASSSSGQPQHF
TRBJ2-3 few TRBV11-2 - TGTGCCAGCAGCTTAGTCGTCCAGACAATCACAGATACGCAGTATTTT CASSLVVQTITDTQYF
TRBJ2-1 - TRBV28 TRBD2 TGTGCCAGCAGTTTTGGACTAGCGGGGTACAATGAGCAGTTCTTC CASSFGLAGYNEQFF
TRBJ2-7 few TRBV5-1 - TGCGCCAGCAGCTTGCCAGGGTGGTCCTACGAGCAGTACTTC CASSLPGWSYEQYF